The clone carrying this T cell receptor (beta chain) showed up just once. The antigen is not known. The same CDR3 also results from other DNA sequences found in this sample. The PCR contained 60 Vbeta and 13 Jbeta primers. Produced via immunoSEQ multiplex PCR; TCRdb's table is partial and in-frame only. This table has under 200,000 clones, approximately 85% appearing once. This sample was included in a study of cytomegalovirus exposure and HLA in healthy donors. Study conclusions and caveats: Solely CMV serostatus was available to characterize immune exposure. Cytomegalovirus association was assigned to approximately 180 TCR beta chains. It was taken for granted in presence/absence analyses that sequencing depth across donors was roughly uniform.

V lost 3 bases and J 1 base, leaving 6 bases between the germline ends. CDR3 length equals 13 residues. CDR1 is MNHEY and CDR2 is SVGAGI in the germline V gene. The J gene is TRBJ1-1, the V gene TRBV6-5; D gene uncertain. Sequencing input: PBMCs. This receptor was taken from a woman aged 18 to 35 in good health and CMV-seronegative. DNA of the CDR3: TGTGCCAGCAGTTATACAGAGAACACTGAAGCTTTCTTT. It specifies CASSYTENTEAFF.